These T cell receptor beta chains were read from a single sample in a study of CD8+ T cells in alopecia areata. Here immunoSEQ multiplex PCR was the method, and the copy in TCRdb shows in-frame clones only, minus some. The sample lists 170,000 or so clones, approximately 53% occurring once. The source material was CD8+ T cells sorted from blood, sampled at week 24, from a patient treated with tofacitinib. The receptors originated from a human donor with alopecia areata. The CDR3 runs from the conserved cysteine through the conserved F or W. The D gene is left open where the match is weak. A clone size is listed for some rows: how often the clone was seen (once, few, many), or a class if it is expanded.

abundance,v_gene,j_gene,d_gene,CDR3aa,CDR3nt
few,TRBV6-1,TRBJ2-5,TRBD2,CASSLAGVAETQYF,TGTGCCAGCAGCTTAGCGGGGGTGGCTGAGACCCAGTACTTC
few,TRBV6-6,TRBJ2-1,TRBD1,CASSYTDRVNEQFF,TGTGCCAGCAGTTACACGGACAGGGTAAATGAGCAGTTCTTC
few,TRBV14,TRBJ2-2,NA,CASSQLQNTGELFF,TGTGCCAGCAGCCAATTACAGAACACCGGGGAGCTGTTTTTT
NA,TRBV29-1,TRBJ1-3,NA,CSVAGGNGNTIYF,TGCAGCGTTGCAGGAGGGAACGGAAACACCATATATTTT
NA,TRBV19,TRBJ1-2,TRBD1,CASPSTGGQGGYTF,TGTGCCAGTCCTTCAACAGGGGGCCAGGGTGGCTACACCTTC
few,TRBV7-8,TRBJ1-5,TRBD1,CASSGDRGAYSNQPQHF,TGTGCCAGCTCAGGGGACAGGGGCGCTTATAGCAATCAGCCCCAGCATTTT
NA,TRBV30,TRBJ1-1,NA,CAWSVQSVRGGTEAFF,TGTGCCTGGAGTGTACAGAGTGTAAGGGGAGGGACTGAAGCTTTCTTT
NA,TRBV30,TRBJ1-4,NA,CAWSSTRNEKLFF,TGTGCCTGGAGCTCCACCCGGAACGAAAAACTGTTTTTT
NA,TRBV19,TRBJ1-1,TRBD1,CASSGPGQGNTEAFF,TGTGCCAGTAGTGGGCCGGGACAGGGGAACACTGAAGCTTTCTTT
NA,TRBV27,TRBJ1-5,TRBD1,CASSPGQGWSNQPQHF,TGTGCCAGCAGTCCCGGACAGGGATGGAGCAATCAGCCCCAGCATTTT
few,TRBV19,TRBJ1-1,TRBD1,CASSPGTGVYEAFF,TGTGCCAGTAGCCCCGGGACAGGGGTATATGAAGCTTTCTTT
once,TRBV13,TRBJ1-5,NA,CASSLQGNQPQHF,TGTGCCAGCAGCCTACAGGGTAATCAGCCCCAGCATTTT
NA,TRBV10-2,TRBJ1-1,NA,CASSEGNTEAFF,TGCGCCAGCAGTGAGGGGAACACTGAAGCTTTCTTT
NA,TRBV27,TRBJ1-6,NA,CASSLSRSLGSPLHF,TGTGCCAGCAGTTTATCGAGGTCCTTAGGATCACCCCTCCACTTT
NA,TRBV19,TRBJ2-1,TRBD1,CASHPRDRGDNEQFF,TGTGCCAGTCACCCCCGGGACAGGGGGGACAATGAGCAGTTCTTC
NA,TRBV7-9,TRBJ2-3,NA,CASSLQTDTQYF,TGTGCCAGCAGCTTACAAACAGATACGCAGTATTTT
NA,TRBV7-9,TRBJ1-1,NA,CASSLGTRTEAFF,TGTGCCAGCAGCTTAGGCACGAGGACTGAAGCTTTCTTT
few,TRBV28,TRBJ1-5,TRBD1,CASSFGSDRQNQPQHF,TGTGCCAGCAGTTTTGGGTCGGACAGGCAGAATCAGCCCCAGCATTTT
NA,TRBV7-8,TRBJ2-7,TRBD1,CASSLEGQGASEQYF,TGTGCCAGCAGCTTAGAAGGACAGGGGGCTAGCGAGCAGTACTTC
NA,TRBV4-3,TRBJ1-1,NA,CASSQDSGAEAFF,TGCGCCAGCAGCCAAGATAGCGGCGCTGAAGCTTTCTTT
NA,TRBV7-2,TRBJ1-1,NA,CASSLSPRLNTEAFF,TGTGCCAGCAGCTTATCCCCCAGGTTGAACACTGAAGCTTTCTTT
few,TRBV10-3,TRBJ1-1,TRBD1,CAIRRDRGIVF,TGTGCCATCAGGCGGGACAGAGGCATAGTATTT
few,TRBV29-1,TRBJ2-7,TRBD2,CSAGTSGGYEQYF,TGCAGCGCCGGGACTAGCGGGGGTTACGAGCAGTACTTC
NA,TRBV30,TRBJ1-1,NA,CAFSGANTEAFF,TGTGCTTTCTCGGGAGCGAACACTGAAGCTTTCTTT
once,TRBV29-1,TRBJ2-7,TRBD2,CSVDGLAGNEQYF,TGCAGCGTTGACGGACTAGCGGGGAACGAGCAGTACTTC
few,TRBV4-3,TRBJ2-5,NA,CASSPGRIEETQYF,TGCGCCAGCAGCCCTGGGAGGATCGAAGAGACCCAGTACTTC
few,TRBV5-6,TRBJ2-7,TRBD1,CASSLGTGVHEQYF,TGTGCCAGCAGCTTGGGGACAGGGGTCCACGAGCAGTACTTC
few,TRBV7-2,TRBJ2-5,NA,CASSLGVEAQYF,TGTGCCAGCAGCTTAGGGGTTGAGGCCCAGTACTTC
few,TRBV19,TRBJ1-1,NA,CASREGLNTEAFF,TGTGCCAGTAGGGAGGGGCTGAACACTGAAGCTTTCTTT
NA,TRBV29-1,TRBJ2-1,TRBD2,CSVAGGSYNEQFF,TGCAGCGTTGCGGGGGGTTCCTACAATGAGCAGTTCTTC
few,TRBV7-9,TRBJ1-4,NA,CASGHLGTDNEKLFF,TGTGCCAGCGGACATTTAGGGACGGATAATGAAAAACTGTTTTTT
few,TRBV5-1,TRBJ2-5,NA,CASSIGRGRETQYF,TGCGCCAGCAGCATCGGACGGGGGCGGGAGACCCAGTACTTC
NA,TRBV27,TRBJ1-1,NA,CASSLSGSPEAFF,TGTGCCAGCAGTTTATCAGGGAGCCCTGAAGCTTTCTTT
NA,TRBV7-6,TRBJ2-3,TRBD2,CASSLDVAAGGTDTQYF,TGTGCCAGCAGCTTAGATGTCGCCGCGGGGGGCACAGATACGCAGTATTTT
once,TRBV29-1,TRBJ2-7,NA,CSVEGDSYEQYF,TGCAGCGTTGAGGGGGACTCCTACGAGCAGTACTTC
NA,TRBV30,TRBJ1-2,NA,CATTEGTGDYGYTF,TGTGCCACAACCGAGGGCACTGGAGACTATGGCTACACCTTC
NA,TRBV9,TRBJ2-3,TRBD2,CASSDGTTSTDTQYF,TGTGCCAGCAGCGACGGGACTACTAGCACAGATACGCAGTATTTT
NA,TRBV27,TRBJ1-1,NA,CASSYLGGTEAFF,TGTGCCAGCAGTTACTTAGGGGGGACTGAAGCTTTCTTT
NA,TRBV29-1,TRBJ2-3,NA,CSVANRGTSTDTQYF,TGCAGCGTTGCTAATCGGGGAACTAGCACAGATACGCAGTATTTT
NA,TRBV6-1,TRBJ1-1,NA,CASSEGISAFF,TGTGCCAGCAGTGAAGGGATCTCGGCTTTCTTT
few,TRBV28,TRBJ2-1,NA,CASREGYNEQFF,TGTGCCAGCAGGGAGGGCTACAATGAGCAGTTCTTC
few,TRBV29-1,TRBJ2-7,NA,CSVERGFGEQYF,TGCAGCGTTGAAAGGGGGTTTGGAGAGCAGTACTTC
few,TRBV6-5,TRBJ1-2,NA,CASSAGDAAMHLF,TGTGCCAGCAGCGCCGGGGACGCCGCCATGCACCTCTTC
NA,TRBV4-3,TRBJ2-1,NA,CASSQDMSGGSYNEQFF,TGCGCCAGCAGCCAAGATATGAGTGGAGGGTCCTACAATGAGCAGTTCTTC
NA,TRBV4-1,TRBJ2-7,NA,CASSQDPGIYEQYF,TGCGCCAGCAGCCAAGATCCCGGGATCTACGAGCAGTACTTC
NA,TRBV29-1,TRBJ2-7,NA,CSARTVSSYEQYF,TGCAGCGCACGTACTGTGAGCTCCTACGAGCAGTACTTC
NA,TRBV10-3,TRBJ2-7,NA,CAISEFRGGRPRSNYEQYF,TGTGCCATCAGTGAGTTCAGGGGAGGTAGGCCTAGGAGCAATTACGAGCAGTACTTC
NA,TRBV27,TRBJ1-5,TRBD1,CASSGDSPRYSNQPQHF,TGTGCCAGCAGTGGGGACAGTCCACGATATAGCAATCAGCCCCAGCATTTT
NA,TRBV6-5,TRBJ2-2,NA,CASSYYNTGELFF,TGTGCCAGCAGTTACTATAACACCGGGGAGCTGTTTTTT
NA,TRBV29-1,TRBJ1-1,TRBD1,CSVPRDRDTEAFF,TGCAGCGTCCCCCGGGACAGGGACACTGAAGCTTTCTTT
few,TRBV29-1,TRBJ2-4,NA,CSVEGGEAKNIQYF,TGCAGCGTTGAGGGTGGGGAAGCCAAAAACATTCAGTACTTC
NA,TRBV29-1,TRBJ2-1,NA,CSVYAFETGKNNEQFF,TGCAGCGTGTATGCCTTCGAGACAGGAAAAAACAATGAGCAGTTCTTC